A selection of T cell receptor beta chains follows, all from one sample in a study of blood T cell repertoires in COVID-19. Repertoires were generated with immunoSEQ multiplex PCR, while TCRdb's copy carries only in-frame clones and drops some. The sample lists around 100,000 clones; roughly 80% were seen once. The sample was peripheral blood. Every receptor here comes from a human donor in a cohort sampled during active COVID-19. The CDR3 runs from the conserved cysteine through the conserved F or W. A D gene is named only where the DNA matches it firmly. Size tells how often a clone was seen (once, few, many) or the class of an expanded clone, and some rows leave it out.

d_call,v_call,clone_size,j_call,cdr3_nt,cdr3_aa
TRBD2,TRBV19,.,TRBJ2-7,TGTGCCAGTAGTATAGTTCTAGCGGGGAGGTACGAGCAGTACTTC,CASSIVLAGRYEQYF
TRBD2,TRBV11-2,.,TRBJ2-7,TGTGCCAGCAGCTCAACTAGCGGGGGGGCCTACGAGCAGTACTTC,CASSSTSGGAYEQYF
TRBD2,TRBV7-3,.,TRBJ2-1,TGTGCCAGCAGCTTTTTTGCGGGGGGATATGAGCAGTTCTTC,CASSFFAGGYEQFF
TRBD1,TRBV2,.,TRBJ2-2,TGTGCCAGCAGCCGGACAGGGAAAGAGGCAAGGTTCGCGAACACTGGGGAGCTGTTTTTT,CASSRTGKEARFANTGELFF
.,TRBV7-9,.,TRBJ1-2,TGTGCCAGCAGCCCCAATGAGTATGGCTACACCTTC,CASSPNEYGYTF
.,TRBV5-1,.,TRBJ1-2,TGCGCCAGCAGCCCTGGGGCAGGGTTAGGCTACACCTTC,CASSPGAGLGYTF
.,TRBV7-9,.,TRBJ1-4,TGTGCCAGCAGCTTGAGGGCCCACCGGAGTGAAAAACTGTTTTTT,CASSLRAHRSEKLFF
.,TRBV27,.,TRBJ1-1,TGTGCCAGCAGTCTATCCGGGACACGCCTTACGAACACTGAAGCTTTCTTT,CASSLSGTRLTNTEAFF
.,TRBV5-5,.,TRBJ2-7,TGTGCCAGCAGCTTGGCGCATTCCAGGGTCGGCAGCGAGCAGTACTTC,CASSLAHSRVGSEQYF
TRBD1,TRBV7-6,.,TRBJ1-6,TGTGCCAGCAGCACGGGACAGGGGAATTCACCCCTCCACTTT,CASSTGQGNSPLHF
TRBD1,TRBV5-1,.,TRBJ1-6,TGCGCCAGCAGCTCCGGGACAGGGAGTAATAATTCACCCCTCCACTTT,CASSSGTGSNNSPLHF
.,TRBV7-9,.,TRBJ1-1,TGTGCCAGCAGCCCCCTTTCTGAAGCTTTCTTT,CASSPLSEAFF
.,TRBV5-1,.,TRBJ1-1,TGCGCCAGCAGCTTGATAGGATCGGGTCGGGACACTGAAGCTTTCTTT,CASSLIGSGRDTEAFF
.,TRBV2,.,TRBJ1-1,TGTGCCAGCCTAACCGGAGCGAACACTGAAGCTTTCTTT,CASLTGANTEAFF
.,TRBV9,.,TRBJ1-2,TGTGCCAGCAGCGTAGGATGGGGGGATGGCTACACCTTC,CASSVGWGDGYTF
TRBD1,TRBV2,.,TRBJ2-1,TGTGCCAGCAACAGACAGGGCCATGAGCAGTTCTTC,CASNRQGHEQFF
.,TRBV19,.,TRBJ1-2,TGTGCCAGTAGTATCGCCACAGGGATGCCTGTGGGCTACACCTTC,CASSIATGMPVGYTF
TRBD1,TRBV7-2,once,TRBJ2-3,TGTGCCAGCAGACGGACAGGCCCTAGCACAGATACGCAGTATTTT,CASRRTGPSTDTQYF
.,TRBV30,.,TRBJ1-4,TGTGCCTGGAGTGTACGGGGTTATGAAAAACTGTTTTTT,CAWSVRGYEKLFF
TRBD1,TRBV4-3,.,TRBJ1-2,TGCGCCAGCAGCCGGACAGGGTTTTCTGGCTACACCTTC,CASSRTGFSGYTF
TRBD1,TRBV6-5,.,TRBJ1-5,TGTGCCAGCAGCGCGACAGGGAAGGGTCAGCCCCAGCATTTT,CASSATGKGQPQHF
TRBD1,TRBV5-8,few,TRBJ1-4,TGTGCCAGCAGCTTGGGACAGGGCGGCCTTGAAAAACTGTTTTTT,CASSLGQGGLEKLFF
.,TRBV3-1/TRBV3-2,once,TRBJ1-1,TGTGCCAGCAGCCAAGTCTCACGGCCAGGGAACACTGAAGCTTTCTTT,CASSQVSRPGNTEAFF
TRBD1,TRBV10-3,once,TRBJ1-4,TGTGCCATCACCCCCGGGACAGGGGTGGGTGAAAAACTGTTTTTT,CAITPGTGVGEKLFF
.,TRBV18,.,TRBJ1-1,TGTGCCAGCTCACCACCCGGGGGAGAGAACACTGAAGCTTTCTTT,CASSPPGGENTEAFF
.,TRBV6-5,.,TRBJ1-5,TGTGCCAGCAGTTTTAACAGGGCTGGCAATCAGCCCCAGCATTTT,CASSFNRAGNQPQHF
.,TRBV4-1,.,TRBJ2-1,TGCGCCAGCAGCCAAGGGGCAGTCAATGAGCAGTTCTTC,CASSQGAVNEQFF